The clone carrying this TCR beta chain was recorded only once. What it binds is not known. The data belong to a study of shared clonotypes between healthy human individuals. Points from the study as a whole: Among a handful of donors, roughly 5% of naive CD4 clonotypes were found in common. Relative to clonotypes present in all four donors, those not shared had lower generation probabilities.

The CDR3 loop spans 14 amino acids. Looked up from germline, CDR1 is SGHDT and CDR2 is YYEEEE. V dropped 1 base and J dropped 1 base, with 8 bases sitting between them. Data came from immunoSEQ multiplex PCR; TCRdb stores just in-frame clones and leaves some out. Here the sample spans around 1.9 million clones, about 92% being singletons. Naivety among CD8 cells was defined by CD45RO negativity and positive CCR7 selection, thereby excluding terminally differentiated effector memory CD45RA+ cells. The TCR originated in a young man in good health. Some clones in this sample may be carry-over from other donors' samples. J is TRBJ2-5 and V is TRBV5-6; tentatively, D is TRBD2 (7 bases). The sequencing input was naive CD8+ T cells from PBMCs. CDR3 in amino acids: CASSLRGAQETQYF. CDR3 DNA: TGTGCCAGCAGCTTGCGGGGGGCCCAAGAGACCCAGTACTTC. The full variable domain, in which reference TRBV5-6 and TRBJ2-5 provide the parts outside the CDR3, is DAGVTQSPTHLIKTRGQQVTLRCSPKSGHDTVSWYQQALGQGPQFIFQYYEEEERQRGNFPDRFSGHQFPNYSSELNVNALLLGDSALYLCASSLRGAQETQYFGPGTRLLVL.